The 13 T cell receptor beta chains reported below all come from one sample, sequenced in a study of blood T cell repertoires in COVID-19. Sequencing used immunoSEQ multiplex PCR; TCRdb keeps in-frame clones, though not all of them. The table shows some 260,000 clones, with roughly 86% occurring only once. The sequencing sample was made of peripheral blood. The receptor set was obtained from a woman in her 30s with acute or convalescent COVID-19.

This rearrangement joins TRBV9 to TRBJ1-2, with 12 bases fitting TRBD1. Germline assignment: CDR1 SGDLS and CDR2 YYNGEE. The CDR3 spans 16 residues. The trim removed 0 bases at V and 8 bases at J, leaving 8 bases unmatched. The CDR3 DNA is TGTGCCAGCAGCGTAGATCCGGGACAGGGGGCGCGAGGCTACACCTTC. As protein: CASSVDPGQGARGYTF.

The gene calls are TRBV20-1 and TRBJ2-1; 7 nucleotides line up with TRBD1. In germline, CDR1 is DFQATT, CDR2 SNEGSKA (reference sequence). The ends lost 5 bases at V and 5 bases at J; junction bases unmatched: 9. CDR3 length: 14 residues. The CDR3 sequence is CSARGTATNNEQFF. The CDR3 DNA is TGCAGTGCTCGTGGGACAGCTACCAACAATGAGCAGTTCTTC.

A note on this clone: The CDR3 carries no conserved terminal phenylalanine or tryptophan, so it likely arises from a read error. The DNA is omitted, as the CDR3 cannot be located on it reliably, and the CDR3 follows TCRdb's listing. The V gene is TRBV5-6, the J gene TRBJ1-2; the table calls TRBD1, which could not be checked here. The germline CDR1 and CDR2 sequences are SGHDT and YYEEEE. Counting both end residues, the CDR3 totals 14 amino acids. CDR3 amino acids: CASRYQGEIALLSL.

The gene calls are TRBV9 and TRBJ2-1, with D tentatively TRBD1 (6 bases). The CDR3 contains 11 residues. The V gene's germline CDR1 is SGDLS and CDR2 YYNGEE. Trimming pared 4 bases from V and 10 bases from J, leaving 9 bases between. As DNA, the CDR3 is TGTGCCAGCAGCCCCGGGACAGAGCAGTTCTTC. Encoded protein: CASSPGTEQFF.

The chain has TRBV19 and TRBJ2-7, with D possibly matching TRBD1 (7 bases). The germline CDR1 and CDR2 sequences are LNHDA and SQIVND (reference sequence). V gave up 4 bases and J gave up 3 bases, with 16 bases separating them. The length of the CDR3 is 15 residues. CDR3 amino acids: CASSKRVQGDYEQYF. The CDR3 DNA reads as TGTGCCAGTAGTAAGCGGGTCCAGGGGGACTACGAGCAGTACTTC. The full variable domain, rest sourced from reference TRBV19 and TRBJ2-7, is DGGITQSPKYLFRKEGQNVTLSCEQNLNHDAMYWYRQDPGQGLRLIYYSQIVNDFQKGDIAEGYSVSREKKESFPLTVTSAQKNPTAFYLCASSKRVQGDYEQYFGPGTRLTVT.

The rearrangement links TRBV7-9 to TRBJ2-3; 8 bases line up with TRBD2. The CDR3 has 14 amino acids. From germline, CDR1 is SEHNR and CDR2 FQNEAQ (reference sequence). The junction had 0 bases not matched to a gene; V was cut back by 0 bases and J by 4 bases. The CDR3 protein is CASSLAGLADTQYF. CDR3 nucleotide sequence: TGTGCCAGCAGCTTAGCGGGACTAGCAGATACGCAGTATTTT. Combining the CDR3 with reference TRBV7-9 and TRBJ2-3 gives the whole variable domain DTGVSQNPRHKITKRGQNVTFRCDPISEHNRLYWYRQTLGQGPEFLTYFQNEAQLEKSRLLSDRFSAERPKGSFSTLEIQRTEQGDSAMYLCASSLAGLADTQYFGPGTRLTVL.

This clone was picked up a small number of times. The gene calls are TRBV9 and TRBJ2-5; D is perhaps TRBD1 (6 bases). The CDR3 is made up of 16 amino acids. Germline loops: CDR1 SGDLS, CDR2 YYNGEE. V was clipped by 2 bases and J by 8 bases, with 22 bases between them. CDR3 residues: CASSVAPTGRAGTQYF. DNA for the CDR3: TGTGCCAGCAGCGTGGCCCCGACAGGCCGCGCAGGAACCCAGTACTTC.

The genes are TRBV30 and TRBJ1-3; TRBD1 aligns across 8 bases. The CDR3 covers 15 residues. J gave up 4 bases and V 2 bases, and 7 bases lay outside the gene matches. Germline CDR1 reads GTSNPN; CDR2 reads SVGIG (reference sequence). CDR3 DNA: TGTGCCTGGAGTATGGACAGGGCGTCCGGAAACACCATATATTTT. This translates into CAWSMDRASGNTIYF. Supplemented by reference TRBV30 and TRBJ1-3, the full variable domain reads SQTIHQWPATLVQPVGSPLSLECTVEGTSNPNLYWYRQAAGRGLQLLFYSVGIGQISSEVPQNLSASRPQDRQFILSSKKLLLSDSGFYLCAWSMDRASGNTIYFGEGSWLTVV.

This chain links TRBV24-1 with TRBJ2-3; D may be TRBD2 (6 bases). The CDR3 totals 14 residues. Germline V lookup: CDR1 KGHDR, CDR2 SFDVKD. Trimming removed 5 bases from V and 3 bases from J, with 11 bases in between. The CDR3 loop reads CATSAGVGTDTQYF. The DNA of the CDR3 is TGTGCCACCAGTGCGGGAGTTGGAACAGATACGCAGTATTTT.

J is TRBJ1-4 and V is TRBV15, with 7 bases that match TRBD1. There are 13 residues in the CDR3. The V segment lost 7 bases and the J segment 8 bases; nucleotides outside the gene matches: 7. Germline-derived CDR1 and CDR2 are LNHNV and YYDKDF (reference sequence). This CDR3 reads CATNNRGDEKLFF. Here the CDR3 DNA reads TGTGCCACCAACAACAGGGGTGACGAAAAACTGTTTTTT.

V gene TRBV6-5 combines with J gene TRBJ2-3, with TRBD2 identical over 11 bases. V trimming: 4 bases; J trimming: 3 bases; junction bases outside the gene matches: 6. CDR1 MNHEY and CDR2 SVGAGI come from the germline V gene. This CDR3 is built from 16 residues. As DNA, the CDR3 is TGTGCCAGCAGTTCTTTAGCGGGAGGGGAAACAGATACGCAGTATTTT. It is translated as CASSSLAGGETDTQYF.

This rearrangement joins TRBV7-9 to TRBJ1-4, with TRBD1 as a possible D gene (6 bases). The V gene lost 10 bases and the J gene lost 4 bases, with 13 bases spanning the gap. This CDR3 has 13 amino acids. Germline V gene sequence: CDR1 SEHNR, CDR2 FQNEAQ (reference sequence). As DNA, the CDR3 is TGTGCCATCCGGGGGGCGGATAATGAAAAACTGTTTTTT. Translated, it gives CAIRGADNEKLFF.

The CDR3 nucleotides read TGTGCCAGTGGCCCTAGCGGGAGGGTAGCCTACGAGCAGTACTTC. Amino acid sequence: CASGPSGRVAYEQYF. The chain combines TRBV19 with TRBJ2-7; 12 bases align to TRBD2. J gave up 2 bases and V 8 bases, and 7 bases lay outside the gene matches. The CDR3 contains 15 residues. The germline CDR1 and CDR2 sequences are LNHDA and SQIVND (reference sequence).